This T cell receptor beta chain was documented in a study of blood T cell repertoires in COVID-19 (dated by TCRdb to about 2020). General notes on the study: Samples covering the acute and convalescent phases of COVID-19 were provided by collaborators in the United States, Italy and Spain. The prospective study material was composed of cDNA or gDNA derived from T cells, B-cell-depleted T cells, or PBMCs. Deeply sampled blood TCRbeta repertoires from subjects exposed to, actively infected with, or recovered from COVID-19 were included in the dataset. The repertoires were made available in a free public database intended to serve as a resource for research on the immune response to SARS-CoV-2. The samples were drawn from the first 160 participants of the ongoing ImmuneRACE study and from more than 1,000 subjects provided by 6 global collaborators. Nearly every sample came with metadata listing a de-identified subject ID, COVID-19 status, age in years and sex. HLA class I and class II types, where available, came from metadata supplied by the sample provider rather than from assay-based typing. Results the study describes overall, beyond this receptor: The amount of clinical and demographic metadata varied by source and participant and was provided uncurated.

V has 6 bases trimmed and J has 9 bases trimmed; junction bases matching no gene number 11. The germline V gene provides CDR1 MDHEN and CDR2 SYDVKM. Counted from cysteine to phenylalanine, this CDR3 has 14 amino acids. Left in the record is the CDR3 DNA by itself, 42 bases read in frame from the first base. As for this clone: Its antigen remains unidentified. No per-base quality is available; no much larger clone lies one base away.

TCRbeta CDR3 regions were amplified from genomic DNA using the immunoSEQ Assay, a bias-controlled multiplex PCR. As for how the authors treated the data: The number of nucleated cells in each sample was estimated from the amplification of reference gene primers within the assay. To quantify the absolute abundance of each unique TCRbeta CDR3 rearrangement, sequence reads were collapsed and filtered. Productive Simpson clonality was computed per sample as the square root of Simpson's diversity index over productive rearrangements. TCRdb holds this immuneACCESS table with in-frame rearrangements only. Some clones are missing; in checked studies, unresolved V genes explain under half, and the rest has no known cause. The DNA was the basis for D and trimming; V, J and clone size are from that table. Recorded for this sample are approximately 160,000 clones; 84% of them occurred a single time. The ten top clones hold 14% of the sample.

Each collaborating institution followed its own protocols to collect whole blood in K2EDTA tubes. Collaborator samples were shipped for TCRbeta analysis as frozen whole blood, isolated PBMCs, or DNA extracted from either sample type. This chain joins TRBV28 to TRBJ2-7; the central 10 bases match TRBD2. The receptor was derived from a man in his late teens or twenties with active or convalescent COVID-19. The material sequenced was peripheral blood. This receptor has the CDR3 CASSPSGRHSRQYF. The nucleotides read TGTGCCAGCAGCCCTAGCGGGAGACATTCGAGGCAGTACTTC.